The T cell receptor (beta chain) under discussion was sequenced for a study of shared clonotypes between healthy human individuals. Study-wide findings and caveats: Naive subsets, compared against memory subsets, generally had larger estimated richness values.

Here immunoSEQ multiplex PCR was the method, and the copy in TCRdb shows in-frame clones only, minus some. Among some 1,900,000 clones, about 94% were seen once, and the ten largest hold under 1.5%. Naive CD8 cells, CD45RO-negative and positively selected for CCR7, excluded terminally differentiated effector memory CD45RA+ cells. This CDR3 has 14 residues. J gave up 2 bases and V 0 bases, and 2 bases lay outside the gene matches. Germline-derived CDR1 and CDR2 are SGDLS and YYNGEE. This clone appeared a single time. Its antigen is as yet unknown. Different DNA sequences within this sample yield the same CDR3.

Sequencing was carried out using naive CD8+ T cells sorted from blood. The sequence was collected from a man younger than 35 in good health. The chain is built from TRBV9 and TRBJ2-7; TRBD1 matches 7 bases. CDR3 in DNA: TGTGCCAGCAGCGTAGGAGGGGGCGCCTACGAGCAGTACTTC. Encoded protein: CASSVGGGAYEQYF.